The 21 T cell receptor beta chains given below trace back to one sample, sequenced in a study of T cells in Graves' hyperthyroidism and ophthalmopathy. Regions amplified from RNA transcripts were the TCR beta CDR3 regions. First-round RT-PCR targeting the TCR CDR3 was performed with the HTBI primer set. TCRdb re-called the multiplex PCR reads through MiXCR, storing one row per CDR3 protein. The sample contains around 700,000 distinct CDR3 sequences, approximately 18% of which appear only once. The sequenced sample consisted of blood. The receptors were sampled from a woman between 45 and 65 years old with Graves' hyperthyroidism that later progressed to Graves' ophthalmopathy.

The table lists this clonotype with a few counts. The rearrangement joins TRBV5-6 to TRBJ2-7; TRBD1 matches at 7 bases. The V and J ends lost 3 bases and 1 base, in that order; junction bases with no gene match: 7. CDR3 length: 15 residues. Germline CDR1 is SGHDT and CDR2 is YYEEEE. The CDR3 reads CASSYRDSYSYEQYF. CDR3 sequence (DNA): TGTGCCAGCAGCTACCGGGACAGTTATTCCTACGAGCAGTACTTC.

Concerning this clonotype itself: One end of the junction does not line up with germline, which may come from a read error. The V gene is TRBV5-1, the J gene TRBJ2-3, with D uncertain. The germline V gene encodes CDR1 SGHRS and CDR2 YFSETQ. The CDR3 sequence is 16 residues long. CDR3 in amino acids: CVSSLYARPSTDTQYF. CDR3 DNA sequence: TGCGTCAGCAGCTTGTACGCCAGACCATCCACAGATACGCAGTATTTT.

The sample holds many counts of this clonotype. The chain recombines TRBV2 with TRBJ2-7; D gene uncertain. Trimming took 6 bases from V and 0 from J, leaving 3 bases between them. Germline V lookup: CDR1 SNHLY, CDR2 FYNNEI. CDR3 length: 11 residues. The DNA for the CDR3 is TGTGCCAGCAGGAACTCCTACGAGCAGTACTTC. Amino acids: CASRNSYEQYF. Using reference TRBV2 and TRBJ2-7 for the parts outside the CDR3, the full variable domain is EPEVTQTPSHQVTQMGQEVILRCVPISNHLYFYWYRQILGQKVEFLVSFYNNEISEKSEIFDDQFSVERPDGSNFTLKIRSTKLEDSAMYFCASRNSYEQYFGPGTRLTVT.

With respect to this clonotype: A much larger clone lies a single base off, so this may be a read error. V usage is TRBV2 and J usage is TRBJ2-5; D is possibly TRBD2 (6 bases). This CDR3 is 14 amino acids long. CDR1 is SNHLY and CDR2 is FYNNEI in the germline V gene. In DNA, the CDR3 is TGTACCACCAACCCCGGGGGAGGAAAAGAGACCCAGTACTTC. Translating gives CTTNPGGGKETQYF.

The CDR3, as DNA: TGTGCCAGCAGCTTACAGCCTCAGCCCCAGCATTTT. This codes for CASSLQPQPQHF. The rearrangement joins TRBV7-2 to TRBJ1-5; D is undetermined. From germline, CDR1 is SGHTA and CDR2 FQGNSA. Trimming stripped 2 bases from V and 6 bases from J, with 5 bases between. The CDR3 spans 12 residues.

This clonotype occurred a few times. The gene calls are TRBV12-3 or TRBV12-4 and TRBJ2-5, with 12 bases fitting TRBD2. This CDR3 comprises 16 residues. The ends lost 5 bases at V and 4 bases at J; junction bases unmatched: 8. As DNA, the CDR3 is TGTGCCAGCAGTACTCTAGCGGGGGGGCCTGGAGAGACCCAGTACTTC. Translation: CASSTLAGGPGETQYF.

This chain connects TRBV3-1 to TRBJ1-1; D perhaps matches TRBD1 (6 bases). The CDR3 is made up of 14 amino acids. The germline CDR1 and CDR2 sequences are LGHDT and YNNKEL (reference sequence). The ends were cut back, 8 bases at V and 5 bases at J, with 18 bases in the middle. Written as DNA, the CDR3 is TGTGCCAGCTCCGGATCGGGTCAGGGGACTGAAGCTTTCTTT. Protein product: CASSGSGQGTEAFF.

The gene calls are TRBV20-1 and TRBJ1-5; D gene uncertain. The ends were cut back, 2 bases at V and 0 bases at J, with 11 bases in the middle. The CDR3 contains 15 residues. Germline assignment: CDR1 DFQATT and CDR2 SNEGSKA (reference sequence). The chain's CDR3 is CSARIEEYSNQPQHF. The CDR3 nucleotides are TGCAGTGCTAGAATCGAAGAATATAGCAATCAGCCCCAGCATTTT.

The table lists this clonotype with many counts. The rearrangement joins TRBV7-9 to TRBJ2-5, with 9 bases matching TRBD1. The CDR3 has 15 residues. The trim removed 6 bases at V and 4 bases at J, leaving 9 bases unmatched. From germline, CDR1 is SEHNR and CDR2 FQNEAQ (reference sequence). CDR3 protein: CASSPGTGHRETQYF. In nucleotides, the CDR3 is TGTGCCAGCAGTCCCGGGACAGGGCACCGAGAGACCCAGTACTTC.

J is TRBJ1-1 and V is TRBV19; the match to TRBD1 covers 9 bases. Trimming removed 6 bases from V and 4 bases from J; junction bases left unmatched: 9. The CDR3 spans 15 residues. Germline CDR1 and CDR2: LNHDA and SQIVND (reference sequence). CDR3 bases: TGTGCCAGTAGATTTGAATGGACAGGGGTCACTGAAGCTTTCTTT. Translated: CASRFEWTGVTEAFF.

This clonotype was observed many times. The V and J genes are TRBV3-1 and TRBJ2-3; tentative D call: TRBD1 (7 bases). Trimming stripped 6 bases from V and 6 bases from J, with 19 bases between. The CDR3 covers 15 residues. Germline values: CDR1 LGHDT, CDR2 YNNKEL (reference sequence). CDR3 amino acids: CASSGVGRGADTQYF. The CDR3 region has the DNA TGTGCCAGCAGTGGTGTTGGCAGGGGGGCTGATACGCAGTATTTT.

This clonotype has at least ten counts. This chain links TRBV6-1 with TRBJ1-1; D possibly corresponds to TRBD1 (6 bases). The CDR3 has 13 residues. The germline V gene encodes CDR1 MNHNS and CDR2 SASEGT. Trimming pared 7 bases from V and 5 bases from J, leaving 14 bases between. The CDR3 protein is CASNGGPGTEAFF. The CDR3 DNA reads TGTGCCAGCAACGGGGGCCCGGGGACTGAAGCTTTCTTT.

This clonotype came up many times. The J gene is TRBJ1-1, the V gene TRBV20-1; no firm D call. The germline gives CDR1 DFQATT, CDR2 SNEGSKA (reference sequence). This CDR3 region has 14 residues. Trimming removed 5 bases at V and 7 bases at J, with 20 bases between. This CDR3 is CSADNDGLRVEAFF. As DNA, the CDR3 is TGCAGTGCTGACAACGACGGTTTAAGGGTTGAAGCTTTCTTT.

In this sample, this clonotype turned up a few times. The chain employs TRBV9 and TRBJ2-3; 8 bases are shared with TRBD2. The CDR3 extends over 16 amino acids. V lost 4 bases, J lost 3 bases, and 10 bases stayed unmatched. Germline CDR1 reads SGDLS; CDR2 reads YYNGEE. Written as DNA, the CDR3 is TGTGCCAGCAGCTTCGATAGCGGGGAGCTTACAGATACGCAGTATTTT. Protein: CASSFDSGELTDTQYF.

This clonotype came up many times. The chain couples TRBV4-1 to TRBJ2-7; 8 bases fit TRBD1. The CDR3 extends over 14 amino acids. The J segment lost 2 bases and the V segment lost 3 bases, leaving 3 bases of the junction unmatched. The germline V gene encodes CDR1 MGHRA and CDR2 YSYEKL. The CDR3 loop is CASSQETGAYEQYF. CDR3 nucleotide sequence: TGCGCCAGCAGCCAGGAGACAGGGGCCTACGAGCAGTACTTC.

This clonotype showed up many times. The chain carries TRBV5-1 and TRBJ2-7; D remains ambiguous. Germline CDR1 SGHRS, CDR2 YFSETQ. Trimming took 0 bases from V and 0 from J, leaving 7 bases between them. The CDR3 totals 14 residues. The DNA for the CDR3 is TGCGCCAGCAGCTTGGAAGGAGACTCCTACGAGCAGTACTTC. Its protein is CASSLEGDSYEQYF.

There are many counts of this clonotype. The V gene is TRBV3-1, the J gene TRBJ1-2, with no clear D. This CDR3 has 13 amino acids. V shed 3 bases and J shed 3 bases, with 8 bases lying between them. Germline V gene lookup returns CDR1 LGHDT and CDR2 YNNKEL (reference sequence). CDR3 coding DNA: TGTGCCAGCAGCCAGGTGAGGGACTATGGCTACACCTTC. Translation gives CASSQVRDYGYTF.

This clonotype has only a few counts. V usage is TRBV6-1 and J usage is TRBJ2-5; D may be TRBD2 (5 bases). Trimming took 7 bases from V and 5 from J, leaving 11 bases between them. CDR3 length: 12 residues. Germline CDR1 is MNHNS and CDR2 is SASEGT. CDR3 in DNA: TGTGCCAGCAAGGACTGGCGGGAGACCCAGTACTTC. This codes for CASKDWRETQYF.

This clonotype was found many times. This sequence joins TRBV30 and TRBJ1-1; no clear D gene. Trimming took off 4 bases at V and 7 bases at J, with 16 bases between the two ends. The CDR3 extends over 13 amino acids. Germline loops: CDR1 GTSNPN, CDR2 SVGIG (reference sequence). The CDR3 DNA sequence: TGTGCCTGGACCTCAAGCGCCCGGGATGAAGCTTTCTTT. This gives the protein CAWTSSARDEAFF.

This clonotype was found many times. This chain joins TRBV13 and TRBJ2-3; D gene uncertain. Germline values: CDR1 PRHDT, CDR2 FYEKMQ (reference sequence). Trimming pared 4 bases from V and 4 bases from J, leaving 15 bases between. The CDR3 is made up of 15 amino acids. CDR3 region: CASSSTGFMADTQYF. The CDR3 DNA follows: TGTGCCAGCAGCTCGACCGGGTTTATGGCAGATACGCAGTATTTT.

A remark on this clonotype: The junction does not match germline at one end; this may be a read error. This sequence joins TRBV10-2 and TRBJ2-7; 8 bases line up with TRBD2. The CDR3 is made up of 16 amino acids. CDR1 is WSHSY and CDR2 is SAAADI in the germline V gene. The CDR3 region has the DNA TGCGCCGGCAGTGAGTCGTCGGGGGGGGCCAGGTACGAGCAGTACTTC. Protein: CAGSESSGGARYEQYF.